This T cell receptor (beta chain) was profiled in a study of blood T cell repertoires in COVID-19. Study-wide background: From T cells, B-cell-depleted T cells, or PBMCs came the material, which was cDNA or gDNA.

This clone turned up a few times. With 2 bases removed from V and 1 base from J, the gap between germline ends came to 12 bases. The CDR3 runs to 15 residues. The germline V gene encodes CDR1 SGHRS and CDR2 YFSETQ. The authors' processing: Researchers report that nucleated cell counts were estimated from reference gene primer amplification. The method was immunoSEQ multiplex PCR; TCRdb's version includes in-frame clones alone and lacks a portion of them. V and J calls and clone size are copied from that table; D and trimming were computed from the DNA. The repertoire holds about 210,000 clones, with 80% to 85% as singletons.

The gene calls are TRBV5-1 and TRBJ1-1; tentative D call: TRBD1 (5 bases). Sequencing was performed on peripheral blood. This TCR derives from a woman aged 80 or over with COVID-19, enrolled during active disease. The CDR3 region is CASSFNRGRNTEAFF. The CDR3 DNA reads TGCGCCAGCAGCTTTAATAGGGGTCGGAACACTGAAGCTTTCTTT. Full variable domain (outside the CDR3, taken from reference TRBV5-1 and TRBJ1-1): KAGVTQTPRYLIKTRGQQVTLSCSPISGHRSVSWYQQTPGQGLQFLFEYFSETQRNKGNFPGRFSGRQFSNSRSEMNVSTLELGDSALYLCASSFNRGRNTEAFFGQGTRLTVV.